This entry describes one T cell receptor beta chain. J gave up 4 bases and V 4 bases, and 5 bases lay outside the gene matches. This CDR3 is 14 amino acids long. In germline, CDR1 is SGHRS, CDR2 YFSETQ. The TCRbeta library incorporated unique molecular identifiers. TCRdb reprocessed the PCR reads with MiXCR, giving one entry per CDR3 protein. The sample lists 500,000 to 750,000 distinct CDR3 sequences; 25% to 30% were seen once. This sample is drawn from a study of T-cell reconstitution after alpha-beta-depleted transplantation in children. The chain has TRBV5-1 and TRBJ2-3, with 8 positions matching TRBD1. The TCR was taken from a boy younger than two with Wiskott-Aldrich syndrome, due to receive a stem cell transplant. The starting material was PBMCs, obtained before TCRalphabeta/CD19-depleted stem cell transplant. This CDR3 is CASSPTGVADTQYF. Written as DNA, the CDR3 is TGCGCCAGCAGCCCGACAGGGGTGGCAGATACGCAGTATTTT.